This T cell receptor (beta chain) appears in the sequencing data of a study of cytomegalovirus exposure and HLA in healthy donors. Findings and limits, study-wide: It was confirmed in vitro that a few of the CMV-associated chains were specific for CMV antigens. Among immune exposure information, only CMV serostatus was available. The authors enumerated 180 or so TCR beta chains as linked to cytomegalovirus.

While unrecorded immune exposures were likely, the donors were nominally healthy when sampled. This CDR3 has 12 residues. Trimming removed 1 base at V and 10 bases at J, with 8 bases between. The V gene's germline CDR1 is SEHNR and CDR2 FQNEAQ (reference sequence). Points on this clone: Antigen unknown.

PCR involved 60 Vbeta and 13 Jbeta primers. Some clones are missing from TCRdb's copy, which holds only in-frame ones; the method was immunoSEQ multiplex PCR. Here the sample spans some 110,000 clones, 70% being singletons. The sample taken for sequencing was PBMCs. The chain employs TRBV7-9 and TRBJ2-1; D is undetermined. The sequence derives from a man aged 25-45 years in good health and CMV-seropositive. The CDR3 here is CASSLGPPEQFF. CDR3 sequence (DNA): TGTGCCAGCAGCTTAGGTCCCCCAGAGCAGTTCTTC. The full variable domain, with the rest looked up from reference TRBV7-9 and TRBJ2-1, is DTGVSQNPRHKITKRGQNVTFRCDPISEHNRLYWYRQTLGQGPEFLTYFQNEAQLEKSRLLSDRFSAERPKGSFSTLEIQRTEQGDSAMYLCASSLGPPEQFFGPGTRLTVL.